The clone carrying this T cell receptor beta chain was seen a few times. The source of the sample is a study of cytomegalovirus exposure and HLA in healthy donors. The PCR contained 60 Vbeta and 13 Jbeta primers. Method: immunoSEQ multiplex PCR; TCRdb's copy keeps in-frame clones and lacks some. The sample lists roughly 65,000 clones; 80% were seen once. The TCR sequence derives from a woman aged 25 to 39 in good health and CMV-seronegative. Sequenced: PBMCs.

The DNA of the CDR3 is TGCAGCGTTGAGCGCGGGACCTACGAGCAGTACTTC. Its protein product is CSVERGTYEQYF. This chain uses TRBV29-1 with TRBJ2-7, with a tentative D call TRBD2 (6 bases). This CDR3 has 12 amino acids. Germline lookup yields CDR1 SQVTM and CDR2 ANQGSEA. V was pared by 3 bases and J by 2 bases, with 8 bases between.